This T cell receptor (beta chain) was identified during a study of sequential checkpoint blockade in melanoma. Looking at the study overall: Both treatment sequences were followed by maintenance nivolumab.

Assay used: immunoSEQ multiplex PCR; TCRdb lists only in-frame clones, some missing. The data contain some 10,000 clones, approximately 72% of them singletons. The V and J ends lost 5 bases and 2 bases respectively, with 4 bases between them. The CDR3 is made up of 11 amino acids. Germline V gene lookup returns CDR1 SGHAT and CDR2 FQNNGV. Treatment of the sample: randomized to nivolumab then ipilimumab (arm A) or the reverse (arm B). This sample comprised CD8+ T cells sorted from blood (inferred from file names), obtained from a patient given nivolumab and ipilimumab in sequence. The V call is TRBV11-2, the J call TRBJ2-7; D not certain. The clonotype originates from a human donor with melanoma. CDR3 DNA: TGTGCCAGCAGCCTTACCTACGAGCAGTACTTC. As protein: CASSLTYEQYF.